This T cell receptor (beta chain) was profiled in a study of T cells in Graves' hyperthyroidism and ophthalmopathy. Researchers barred patients who had uncontrolled infection, other autoimmune disease, pregnancy or lactation. Amplification of TCR beta CDR3 regions used RNA as the template. Primed by the HTBI set, a first-round RT-PCR was run on the TCR CDR3. Using its own MiXCR run on the multiplex PCR reads, TCRdb lists one record per CDR3 protein. The data hold approximately 610,000 distinct CDR3 sequences, with about 15% observed a single time. V shed 3 bases and J shed 4 bases, with 9 bases lying between them. The CDR3 has 13 amino acids. Germline V gene data show CDR1 as LGHDT and CDR2 as YNNKEL (reference sequence). This clonotype appeared a few times.

The sequencing input was blood. This sequence joins TRBV3-1 and TRBJ1-2; D not certain. The sequence came from a middle-aged woman with Graves' ophthalmopathy. The CDR3 is CASSQRRSYGYTF. The CDR3 coding sequence is TGTGCCAGCAGCCAGAGACGGAGCTATGGCTACACCTTC.